These 27 T cell receptor beta chains share one sample of origin, sequenced in a study of T-cell memory formation after mild COVID-19. TCRdb called the 5' RACE reads again in MiXCR, with one record for every CDR3 protein. The profile shows hundreds of thousands of distinct CDR3 sequences, about 20% of them singletons. Specimen: PBMCs or a T cell subset sorted from them (not recorded which). The origin of the receptors is an adult woman who had mild COVID-19 (a few samples of this study predate the infection). Cell type and time point are not known.

The chain carries TRBV18 and TRBJ2-1; D not resolved. Germline V gene lookup returns CDR1 KGHSH and CDR2 LQKENI. V was shortened by 1 base and J by 6 bases, with 7 bases between the two germline ends. This CDR3 is 13 amino acids long. CDR3 in DNA: TGTGCCAGCTCACCACTTTCTTCCAATGAGCAGTTCTTC. Translation gives CASSPLSSNEQFF.

V gene TRBV5-6 combines with J gene TRBJ2-1, with 7 bases matching TRBD2. Per germline, CDR1 SGHDT and CDR2 YYEEEE. This CDR3 has 16 amino acids. V lost 4 bases to trimming and J lost 4 bases; unmatched junction nucleotides: 11. Written as DNA, the CDR3 is TGTGCCAGCAGCAACGGTGTACTAGCGATATACAATGAGCAGTTCTTC. Protein product: CASSNGVLAIYNEQFF. Full variable domain (rest looked up from reference TRBV5-6 and TRBJ2-1): DAGVTQSPTHLIKTRGQQVTLRCSPKSGHDTVSWYQQALGQGPQFIFQYYEEEERQRGNFPDRFSGHQFPNYSSELNVNALLLGDSALYLCASSNGVLAIYNEQFFGPGTRLTVL.

The gene calls are TRBV29-1 and TRBJ2-1, with a weak D call TRBD2 (6 bases). The ends were cut back, 4 bases at V and 6 bases at J, with 22 bases in the middle. This CDR3 region has 16 residues. Germline values: CDR1 SQVTM, CDR2 ANQGSEA. CDR3 DNA: TGCAGCGTTGCCTGGGGTAGCGGAAGGTCGGGCAATGAGCAGTTCTTC. This encodes CSVAWGSGRSGNEQFF.

This clonotype was seen many times. This chain links TRBV12-3 or TRBV12-4 with TRBJ2-7; a weak D match, TRBD1 (5 bases). This CDR3 has 12 residues. The V gene lost 4 bases and the J gene lost 2 bases, with 6 bases spanning the gap. CDR3 sequence: CASSSTAYEQYF. The CDR3 DNA follows: TGTGCCAGCAGTTCGACAGCCTACGAGCAGTACTTC.

This clonotype has more than one count but fewer than ten. The V call is TRBV20-1, the J call TRBJ2-3; no clear D gene. The ends were cut back, 0 bases at V and 3 bases at J, with 7 bases in the middle. Germline V gene sequence: CDR1 DFQATT, CDR2 SNEGSKA (reference sequence). This CDR3 is 13 amino acids long. The CDR3 reads CSARELPTDTQYF. DNA of the CDR3: TGCAGTGCTAGAGAACTACCTACAGATACGCAGTATTTT.

This clonotype was counted once. The V call is TRBV5-4, the J call TRBJ1-1; perhaps TRBD1 as D (5 bases). The length of the CDR3 is 14 residues. Germline V gene lookup returns CDR1 SGHNT and CDR2 YYREEE (reference sequence). The V end lost 4 bases, the J end lost 0 bases, and 10 bases lay between the germline ends. This CDR3 is CASSPTAMNTEAFF. The CDR3 DNA reads as TGTGCCAGCAGCCCGACAGCCATGAACACTGAAGCTTTCTTT.

The chain combines TRBV5-1 with TRBJ2-5; 9 bases agree with TRBD1. Germline V CDR1 and CDR2: SGHRS, YFSETQ. The CDR3 contains 14 residues. V lost 4 bases and J lost 4; bases outside the gene matches: 5. CDR3 nucleotide sequence: TGCGCCAGCAGCGGGGGACAGGGAAGAGAGACCCAGTACTTC. Amino acid sequence: CASSGGQGRETQYF.

CDR3 nucleotide sequence: TGTGCCAGCAGCTCAGGGACAGGTAGCAATCAGCCCCAGCATTTT. Translation: CASSSGTGSNQPQHF. The chain recombines TRBV9 with TRBJ1-5; TRBD1 matches at 8 bases. This CDR3 comprises 15 residues. Germline V gives CDR1 SGDLS, CDR2 YYNGEE. The V gene end was trimmed by 4 bases and the J gene end by 0 bases; junction bases not matched to a gene: 3.

This clonotype was counted only a few times. The chain joins TRBV7-2 to TRBJ2-3; 8 bases fit TRBD2. V shed 4 bases, J shed 2 bases, and the junction held 14 bases outside the gene matches. The germline CDR1 and CDR2 sequences are SGHTA and FQGNSA. The CDR3 consists of 18 residues. The CDR3 loop is CASSSQLNLAGNTDTQYF. The CDR3 region has the DNA TGTGCCAGCAGCTCCCAACTAAATTTAGCGGGAAACACAGATACGCAGTATTTT.

The chain recombines TRBV27 with TRBJ2-7; D may match TRBD1 or TRBD2 (5 bases each). Germline loops: CDR1 MNHEY, CDR2 SMNVEV (reference sequence). This CDR3 has 12 residues. V was clipped by 9 bases and J by 7 bases, with 16 bases between them. The CDR3: CARRGPPEEQYF. The CDR3 region has the DNA TGTGCCAGGAGGGGACCGCCGGAGGAGCAGTACTTC.

The CDR3 here is CASSLHQSNLNEQFF. The CDR3 bases are TGTGCCAGCAGCTTACATCAAAGTAATCTAAATGAGCAGTTCTTC. The rearrangement links TRBV7-3 to TRBJ2-1; no definite D call. V lost 2 bases, J lost 7 bases, and 15 bases lay in between. This CDR3 has 15 amino acids. CDR1 is SGHTA and CDR2 is FQGTGA in the germline V gene.

The gene calls are TRBV3-1 and TRBJ2-7, with D unresolved. Trimming took 0 bases from V and 3 from J, leaving 12 bases between them. The germline CDR1 and CDR2 sequences are LGHDT and YNNKEL (reference sequence). The CDR3 runs 15 residues. DNA of the CDR3: TGTGCCAGCAGCCAAGACGGGTCTACCTACTACGAGCAGTACTTC. This sequence encodes CASSQDGSTYYEQYF.

This clonotype has just one count. The J gene is TRBJ2-3, the V gene TRBV20-1, with 15 bases fitting TRBD2. Per germline, CDR1 DFQATT and CDR2 SNEGSKA (reference sequence). The CDR3 length is 15 residues. Unmatched junction bases numbered 3, after V lost 1 base and J lost 7 bases. The CDR3 coding sequence is TGCAGTGCTAGAGCGGGACTAGCGGGAGGATATACGCAGTATTTT. As protein: CSARAGLAGGYTQYF.

This clonotype was observed a few times. The chain recombines TRBV20-1 with TRBJ2-3; D might be TRBD1 (6 bases). This CDR3 is 16 amino acids long. V shed 0 bases and J shed 3 bases, with 16 bases lying between them. Per the germline V gene, CDR1 is DFQATT and CDR2 is SNEGSKA (reference sequence). CDR3 sequence: CSARDWQGLGTDTQYF. In nucleotides, the CDR3 is TGCAGTGCTAGAGATTGGCAGGGGCTGGGGACAGATACGCAGTATTTT.

This sequence joins TRBV7-9 and TRBJ2-7; 8 bases are a match to TRBD2. CDR1 SEHNR and CDR2 FQNEAQ come from the germline V gene (reference sequence). The CDR3 spans 16 residues. With 5 bases clipped from V and 2 bases from J, the junction kept 11 bases outside the gene matches. CDR3 loop: CASSPAEREQAYEQYF. CDR3 DNA sequence: TGTGCCAGCAGCCCCGCCGAGCGGGAGCAGGCCTACGAGCAGTACTTC.

The table lists this clonotype with many counts. The V and J genes are TRBV5-1 and TRBJ1-1; the D is unclear. V shed 4 bases and J shed 3 bases, with 10 bases lying between them. The CDR3 consists of 13 residues. Germline V gives CDR1 SGHRS, CDR2 YFSETQ. The CDR3 coding sequence is TGCGCCAGCAGCGCTATGACGGACACTGAAGCTTTCTTT. Residues: CASSAMTDTEAFF.

This clonotype was observed a few times. This sequence joins TRBV27 and TRBJ2-7, with D tentatively TRBD1 (6 bases). V dropped 5 bases and J dropped 4 bases, with 18 bases sitting between them. The CDR3 has 15 amino acids. Germline loops: CDR1 MNHEY, CDR2 SMNVEV (reference sequence). The CDR3 region has the DNA TGTGCCAGCAGTCCCGGACAGTATCGGCCTTACGAGCAGTACTTC. Protein sequence: CASSPGQYRPYEQYF.

The sample holds a few counts of this clonotype. The rearrangement links TRBV6-2 or TRBV6-3 to TRBJ2-7; D remains ambiguous. Germline CDR1 is MNHEY and CDR2 is SVGEGT. Trimming left V 4 bases short and J 3 bases short, with 7 bases between. The CDR3 covers 12 residues. The CDR3 bases are TGTGCCAGCAGTTCAACGTTCTACGAGCAGTACTTC. It yields the protein CASSSTFYEQYF.

There are a few counts of this clonotype. The genes are TRBV20-1 and TRBJ2-7, with D hard to call. The CDR3 covers 14 residues. Germline CDR1 is DFQATT and CDR2 is SNEGSKA (reference sequence). V lost 5 bases and J lost 2, with 16 bases in between. The CDR3 sequence: CSAGTSYSTYEQYF. CDR3 DNA sequence: TGCAGTGCTGGTACTTCTTACTCTACCTACGAGCAGTACTTC.

This clonotype has just a few counts. The V gene is TRBV7-6, the J gene TRBJ2-1; a possible D gene is TRBD2 (6 bases). The CDR3 extends over 16 amino acids. Germline assignment: CDR1 SGHVS and CDR2 FNYEAQ. The V gene lost 0 bases and the J gene lost 1 base, with 10 bases spanning the gap. The CDR3 spells CASSLAPGGSYNEQFF. For the CDR3, the DNA is TGTGCCAGCAGCTTAGCCCCCGGGGGTTCCTACAATGAGCAGTTCTTC. The full variable domain, in which reference TRBV7-6 and TRBJ2-1 provide the parts outside the CDR3, is GAGVSQSPRYKVTKRGQDVALRCDPISGHVSLYWYRQALGQGPEFLTYFNYEAQQDKSGLPNDRFSAERPEGSISTLTIQRTEQRDSAMYRCASSLAPGGSYNEQFFGPGTRLTVL.

This sequence joins TRBV2 and TRBJ1-2, with a tentative D call TRBD1 (6 bases). V shed 4 bases and J shed 6 bases, with 15 bases lying between them. This CDR3 region has 14 residues. Germline V gives CDR1 SNHLY, CDR2 FYNNEI. In DNA form, the CDR3 reads TGTGCCAGCAGTGTACGAGGGGGTGGGAATGGCTACACCTTC. It codes for CASSVRGGGNGYTF.

The rearrangement uses TRBV20-1 and TRBJ1-5; 7 bases line up with TRBD1. The CDR3 is made up of 15 amino acids. Germline V gives CDR1 DFQATT, CDR2 SNEGSKA (reference sequence). The V segment lost 2 bases and the J segment 2 bases; nucleotides outside the gene matches: 6. In DNA, the CDR3 is TGCAGTGCTAGAAGCCTCACAGGGGGCAATCAGCCCCAGCATTTT. This translates into CSARSLTGGNQPQHF.

The chain is built from TRBV20-1 and TRBJ2-7; no clear D gene. This CDR3 region has 13 residues. Germline CDR1 and CDR2: DFQATT and SNEGSKA (reference sequence). V was pared by 3 bases and J by 0 bases, with 9 bases between. The CDR3 loop is CSARLVSSYEQYF. In nucleotides, the CDR3 is TGCAGTGCTAGGCTCGTTAGCTCCTACGAGCAGTACTTC.

The chain is built from TRBV27 and TRBJ2-7; D not certain. This CDR3 contains 14 residues. Germline V gene lookup returns CDR1 MNHEY and CDR2 SMNVEV (reference sequence). The V end lost 6 bases, the J end lost 0 bases, and 12 bases lay between the germline ends. The CDR3 reads CASREDISSYEQYF. CDR3 coding DNA: TGTGCCAGCAGAGAAGACATTTCCTCCTACGAGCAGTACTTC.

The table lists this clonotype with a few counts. The rearrangement uses TRBV7-2 and TRBJ2-7; weak D call: TRBD2 (5 bases). The V gene's germline CDR1 is SGHTA and CDR2 FQGNSA. V gave up 5 bases and J gave up 2 bases, with 10 bases separating them. This CDR3 comprises 13 residues. Here the CDR3 DNA reads TGTGCCAGCAGCCTGGGAGTCGCCTACGAGCAGTACTTC. This encodes CASSLGVAYEQYF.

This chain uses TRBV7-3 with TRBJ1-1; 7 positions match TRBD1. V shed 5 bases and J 7 bases; nucleotides not matched to a gene: 10. Germline loops: CDR1 SGHTA, CDR2 FQGTGA. The CDR3 runs 14 residues. The CDR3 coding sequence is TGTGCCAGCAGCCCACAGACAGGGCAGAATGAAGCTTTCTTT. It encodes CASSPQTGQNEAFF. Based on the CDR3 plus reference TRBV7-3 and TRBJ1-1, the full variable domain is GAGVSQTPSNKVTEKGKYVELRCDPISGHTALYWYRQSLGQGPEFLIYFQGTGAADDSGLPNDRFFAVRPEGSVSTLKIQRTERGDSAVYLCASSPQTGQNEAFFGQGTRLTVV.

The chain carries TRBV30 and TRBJ1-1; 7 bases are a match to TRBD1. The CDR3 has 15 residues. The junction had 6 bases not matched to a gene; V was cut back by 0 bases and J by 2 bases. CDR1 is GTSNPN, CDR2 SVGIG, per germline (reference sequence). The CDR3, as DNA: TGTGCCTGGAGTGTAAAGGGGGCAAGAAACACTGAAGCTTTCTTT. As protein: CAWSVKGARNTEAFF.